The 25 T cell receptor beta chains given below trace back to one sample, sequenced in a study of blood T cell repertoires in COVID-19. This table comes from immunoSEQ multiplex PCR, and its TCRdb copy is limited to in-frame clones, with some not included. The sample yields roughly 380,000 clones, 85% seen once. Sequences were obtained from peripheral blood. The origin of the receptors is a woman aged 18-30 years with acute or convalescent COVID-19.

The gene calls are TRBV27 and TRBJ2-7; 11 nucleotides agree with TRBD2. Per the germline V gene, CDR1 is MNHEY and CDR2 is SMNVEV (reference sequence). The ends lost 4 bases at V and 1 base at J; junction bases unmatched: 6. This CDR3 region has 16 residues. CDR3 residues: CASSSSSSGRSYEQYF. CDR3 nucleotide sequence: TGTGCCAGCAGTTCCTCTTCTAGCGGGAGGTCCTACGAGCAGTACTTC.

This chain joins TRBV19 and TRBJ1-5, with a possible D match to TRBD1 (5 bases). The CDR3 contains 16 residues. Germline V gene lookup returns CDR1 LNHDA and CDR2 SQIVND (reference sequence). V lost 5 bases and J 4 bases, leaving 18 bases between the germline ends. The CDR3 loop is CASSHRQGGGNQPQHF. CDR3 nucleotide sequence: TGTGCCAGTAGTCACCGGCAGGGCGGTGGGAATCAGCCCCAGCATTTT.

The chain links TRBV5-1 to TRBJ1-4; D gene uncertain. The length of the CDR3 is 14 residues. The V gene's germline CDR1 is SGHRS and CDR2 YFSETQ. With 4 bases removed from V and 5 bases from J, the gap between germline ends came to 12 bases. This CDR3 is CASSLLGANEKLFF. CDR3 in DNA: TGCGCCAGCAGCCTCTTGGGAGCAAATGAAAAACTGTTTTTT.

The CDR3 protein is CASSCPVCEQYF. The CDR3, as DNA: TGTGCCAGCAGCTGCCCGGTCTGCGAGCAGTACTTC. V gene TRBV5-6 combines with J gene TRBJ2-7; D is undetermined. This CDR3 has 12 amino acids. Trimming took 3 bases from V and 6 from J, leaving 10 bases between them. CDR1 and CDR2 from the germline V gene are SGHDT and YYEEEE.

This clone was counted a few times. CDR3 nucleotides: TGTGCCAGCAGCTGGGGGGACAGCAATCAGCCCCAGCATTTT. It encodes CASSWGDSNQPQHF. The gene calls are TRBV5-5 and TRBJ1-5, with TRBD1 as a possible D gene (5 bases). The CDR3 has 14 residues. Germline lookup yields CDR1 SGHKS and CDR2 YYEKEE (reference sequence). Trimming pared 3 bases from V and 1 base from J, leaving 8 bases between. The full variable domain, rest sourced from reference TRBV5-5 and TRBJ1-5, is DAGVTQSPTHLIKTRGQQVTLRCSPISGHKSVSWYQQVLGQGPQFIFQYYEKEERGRGNFPDRFSARQFPNYSSELNVNALLLGDSALYLCASSWGDSNQPQHFGDGTRLSIL.

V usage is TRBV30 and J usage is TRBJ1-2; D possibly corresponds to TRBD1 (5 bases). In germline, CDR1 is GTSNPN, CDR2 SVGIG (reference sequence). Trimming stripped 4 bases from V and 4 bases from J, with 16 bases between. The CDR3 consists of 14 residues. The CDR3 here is CAWKYSGGSYGYTF. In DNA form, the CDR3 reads TGTGCCTGGAAATATTCCGGGGGAAGCTATGGCTACACCTTC.

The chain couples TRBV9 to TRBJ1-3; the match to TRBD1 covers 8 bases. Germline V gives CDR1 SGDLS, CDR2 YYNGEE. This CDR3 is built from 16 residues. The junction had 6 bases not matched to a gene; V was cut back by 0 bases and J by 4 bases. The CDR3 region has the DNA TGTGCCAGCAGCGTAGCCGACAGGGGAAGAGGAAACACCATATATTTT. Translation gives CASSVADRGRGNTIYF.

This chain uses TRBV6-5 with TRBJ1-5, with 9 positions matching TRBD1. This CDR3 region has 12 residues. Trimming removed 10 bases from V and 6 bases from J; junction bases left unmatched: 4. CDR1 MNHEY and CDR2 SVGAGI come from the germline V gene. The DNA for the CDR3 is TGTGCCACTCTGACAGGGGGTCAGCCCCAGCATTTT. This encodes CATLTGGQPQHF.

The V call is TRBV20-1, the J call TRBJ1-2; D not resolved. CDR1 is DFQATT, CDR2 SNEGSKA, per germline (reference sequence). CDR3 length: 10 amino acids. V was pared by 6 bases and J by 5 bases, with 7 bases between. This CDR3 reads CSAWEYGYTF. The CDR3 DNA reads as TGCAGTGCATGGGAGTATGGCTACACCTTC.

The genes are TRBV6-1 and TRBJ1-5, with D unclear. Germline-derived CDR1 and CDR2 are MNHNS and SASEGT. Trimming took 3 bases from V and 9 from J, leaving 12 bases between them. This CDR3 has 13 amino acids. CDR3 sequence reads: CASSEGWERPQHF. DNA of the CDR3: TGTGCCAGCAGTGAGGGGTGGGAGAGGCCCCAGCATTTT.

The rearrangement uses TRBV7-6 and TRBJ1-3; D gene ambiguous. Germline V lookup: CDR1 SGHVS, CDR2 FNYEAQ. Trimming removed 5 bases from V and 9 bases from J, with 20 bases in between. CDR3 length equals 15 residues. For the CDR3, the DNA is TGTGCCAGCAGCCCATCCCCCGTCCCTGGCGGCACCATATATTTT. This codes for CASSPSPVPGGTIYF.

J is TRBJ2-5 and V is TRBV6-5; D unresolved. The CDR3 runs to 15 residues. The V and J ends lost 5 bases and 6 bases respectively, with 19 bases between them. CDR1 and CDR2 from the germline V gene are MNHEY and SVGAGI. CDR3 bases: TGTGCCAGCAGTCCGCAGACTCCTGTTCTGCAGACCCAGTACTTC. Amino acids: CASSPQTPVLQTQYF.

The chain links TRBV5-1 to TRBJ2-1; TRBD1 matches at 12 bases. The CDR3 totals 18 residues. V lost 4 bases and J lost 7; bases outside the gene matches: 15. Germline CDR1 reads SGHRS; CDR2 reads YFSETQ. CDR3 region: CASSKRPPGQGAYNEQFF. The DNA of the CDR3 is TGCGCCAGCAGCAAACGCCCACCGGGACAGGGGGCGTATAATGAGCAGTTCTTC.

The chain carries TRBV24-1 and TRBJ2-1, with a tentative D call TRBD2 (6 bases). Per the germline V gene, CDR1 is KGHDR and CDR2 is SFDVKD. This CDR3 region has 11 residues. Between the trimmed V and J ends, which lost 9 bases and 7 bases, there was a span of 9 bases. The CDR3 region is CATSGGNEQFF. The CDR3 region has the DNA TGTGCCACCTCCGGGGGTAATGAGCAGTTCTTC.

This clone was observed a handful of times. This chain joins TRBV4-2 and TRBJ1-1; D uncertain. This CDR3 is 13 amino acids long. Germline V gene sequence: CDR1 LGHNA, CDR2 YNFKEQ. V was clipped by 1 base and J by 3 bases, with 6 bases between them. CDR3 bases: TGTGCCAGCAGCCAAGTAGCGGACACTGAAGCTTTCTTT. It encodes CASSQVADTEAFF.

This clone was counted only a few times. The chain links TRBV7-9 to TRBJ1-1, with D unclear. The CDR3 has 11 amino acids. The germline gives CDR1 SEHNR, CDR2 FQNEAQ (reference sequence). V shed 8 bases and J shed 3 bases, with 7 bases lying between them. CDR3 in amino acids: CASLTDTEAFF. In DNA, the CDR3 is TGTGCCAGCTTGACTGACACTGAAGCTTTCTTT.

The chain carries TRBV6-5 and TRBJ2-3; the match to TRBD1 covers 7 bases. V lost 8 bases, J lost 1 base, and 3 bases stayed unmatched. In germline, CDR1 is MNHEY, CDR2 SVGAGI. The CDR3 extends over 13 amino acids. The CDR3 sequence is CASEGTGTDTQYF. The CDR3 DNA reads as TGTGCCAGCGAGGGGACAGGCACAGATACGCAGTATTTT.

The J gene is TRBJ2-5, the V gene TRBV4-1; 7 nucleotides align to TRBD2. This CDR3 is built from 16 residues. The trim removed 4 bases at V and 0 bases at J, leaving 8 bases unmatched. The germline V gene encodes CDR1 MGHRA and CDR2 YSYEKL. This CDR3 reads CASSLLIGGYQETQYF. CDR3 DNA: TGCGCCAGCAGCCTACTGATCGGGGGGTACCAAGAGACCCAGTACTTC.

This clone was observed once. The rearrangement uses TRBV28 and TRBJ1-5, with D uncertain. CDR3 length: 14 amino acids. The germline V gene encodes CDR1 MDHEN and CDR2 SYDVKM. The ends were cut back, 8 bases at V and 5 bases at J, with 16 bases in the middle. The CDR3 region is CASVIQNGYQPQHF. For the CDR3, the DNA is TGTGCCAGCGTAATCCAGAACGGGTATCAGCCCCAGCATTTT.

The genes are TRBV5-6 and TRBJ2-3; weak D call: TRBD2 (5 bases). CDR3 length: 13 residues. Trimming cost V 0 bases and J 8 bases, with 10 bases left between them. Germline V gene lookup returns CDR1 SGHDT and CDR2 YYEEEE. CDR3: CASSLAEGSTQYF. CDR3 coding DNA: TGTGCCAGCAGCTTGGCCGAAGGGAGTACGCAGTATTTT.

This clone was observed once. CDR3 sequence: CASSLRVNTGELFF. The CDR3 DNA reads TGTGCCAGCAGTTTGAGGGTGAACACCGGGGAGCTGTTTTTT. This chain links TRBV27 with TRBJ2-2, with a weak D call TRBD2 (5 bases). The CDR3 has 14 amino acids. V lost 3 bases to trimming and J lost 1 base, with 6 bases between them. Germline assignment: CDR1 MNHEY and CDR2 SMNVEV (reference sequence).

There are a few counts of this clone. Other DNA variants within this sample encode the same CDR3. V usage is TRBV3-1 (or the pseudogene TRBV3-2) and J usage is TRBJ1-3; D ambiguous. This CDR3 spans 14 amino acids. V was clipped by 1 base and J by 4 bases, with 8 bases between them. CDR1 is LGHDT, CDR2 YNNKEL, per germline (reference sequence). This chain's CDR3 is CASSQVGAGNTIYF. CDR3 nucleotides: TGTGCCAGCAGCCAAGTCGGAGCGGGAAACACCATATATTTT.

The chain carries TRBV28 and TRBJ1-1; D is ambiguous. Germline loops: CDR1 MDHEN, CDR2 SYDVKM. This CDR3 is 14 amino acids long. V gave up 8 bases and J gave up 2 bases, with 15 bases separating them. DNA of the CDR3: TGTGCCAGCCCCTCCCCGGGTCTTAACACTGAAGCTTTCTTT. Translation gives CASPSPGLNTEAFF.

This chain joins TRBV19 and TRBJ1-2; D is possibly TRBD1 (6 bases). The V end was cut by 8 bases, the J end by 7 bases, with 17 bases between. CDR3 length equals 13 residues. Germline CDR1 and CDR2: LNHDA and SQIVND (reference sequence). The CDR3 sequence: CASLRSGAGGYTF. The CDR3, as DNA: TGTGCCAGTCTCCGATCAGGGGCAGGTGGCTACACCTTC.

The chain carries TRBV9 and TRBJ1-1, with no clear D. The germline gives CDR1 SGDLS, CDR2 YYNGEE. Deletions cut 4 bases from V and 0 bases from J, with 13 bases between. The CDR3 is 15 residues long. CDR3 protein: CASSSNTIMNTEAFF. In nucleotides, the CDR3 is TGTGCCAGCAGCAGTAATACTATCATGAACACTGAAGCTTTCTTT.